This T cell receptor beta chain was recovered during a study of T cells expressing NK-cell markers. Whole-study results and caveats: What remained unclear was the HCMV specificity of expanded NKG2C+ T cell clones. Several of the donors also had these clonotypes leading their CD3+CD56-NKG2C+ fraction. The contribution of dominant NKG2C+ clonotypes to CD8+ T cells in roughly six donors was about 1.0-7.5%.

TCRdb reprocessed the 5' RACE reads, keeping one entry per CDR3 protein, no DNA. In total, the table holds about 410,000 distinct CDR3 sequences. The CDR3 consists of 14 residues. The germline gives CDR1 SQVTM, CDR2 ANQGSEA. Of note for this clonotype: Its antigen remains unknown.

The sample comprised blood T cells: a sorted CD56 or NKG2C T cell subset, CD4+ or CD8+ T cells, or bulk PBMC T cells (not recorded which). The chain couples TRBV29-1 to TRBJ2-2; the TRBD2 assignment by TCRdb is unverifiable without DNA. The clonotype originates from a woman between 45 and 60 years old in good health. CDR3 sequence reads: CSGTSGRNTGELFF.